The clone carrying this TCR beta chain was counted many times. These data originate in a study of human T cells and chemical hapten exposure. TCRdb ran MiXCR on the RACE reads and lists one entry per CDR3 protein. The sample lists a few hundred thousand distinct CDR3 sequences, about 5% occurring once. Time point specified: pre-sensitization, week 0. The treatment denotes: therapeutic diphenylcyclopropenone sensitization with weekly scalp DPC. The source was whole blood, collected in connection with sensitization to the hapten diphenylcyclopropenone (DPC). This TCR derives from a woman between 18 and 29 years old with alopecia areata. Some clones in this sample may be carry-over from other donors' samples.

The chain's CDR3 is CASSSTPHTDTQYF. The CDR3 region has the DNA TGTGCCAGCAGCTCAACCCCCCACACAGATACGCAGTATTTT. The V gene is TRBV11-3, the J gene TRBJ2-3; D is undetermined. The CDR3 covers 14 residues. The germline V and J ends were trimmed by 4 bases and 2 bases, with 10 bases remaining between them. Germline CDR1 and CDR2: SGHNT and YENEEA.